One T cell receptor beta chain is described in this entry. TCRdb re-analysed the RT-PCR reads in MiXCR, keeping a single row per CDR3 protein. The table has about 520,000 distinct CDR3 sequences, 25% seen once. This sample was included in a study of response to subunit inactivated influenza vaccine. V lost 5 bases, J lost 5 bases, and 9 bases stayed unmatched. The CDR3 runs 15 residues. Germline V CDR1 and CDR2: SGHTA, FQGNSA. The sequence was collected from a middle-aged man who received an inactivated influenza vaccine. This specimen was CD4+ T cells sorted from PBMCs, taken about 5 days after vaccination. The chain combines TRBV7-2 with TRBJ2-5; 9 positions match TRBD2. Written as DNA, the CDR3 is TGTGCCAGCAGCCGAGCGGGGGGCCAACTGGAGACCCAGTACTTC. Translating gives CASSRAGGQLETQYF.